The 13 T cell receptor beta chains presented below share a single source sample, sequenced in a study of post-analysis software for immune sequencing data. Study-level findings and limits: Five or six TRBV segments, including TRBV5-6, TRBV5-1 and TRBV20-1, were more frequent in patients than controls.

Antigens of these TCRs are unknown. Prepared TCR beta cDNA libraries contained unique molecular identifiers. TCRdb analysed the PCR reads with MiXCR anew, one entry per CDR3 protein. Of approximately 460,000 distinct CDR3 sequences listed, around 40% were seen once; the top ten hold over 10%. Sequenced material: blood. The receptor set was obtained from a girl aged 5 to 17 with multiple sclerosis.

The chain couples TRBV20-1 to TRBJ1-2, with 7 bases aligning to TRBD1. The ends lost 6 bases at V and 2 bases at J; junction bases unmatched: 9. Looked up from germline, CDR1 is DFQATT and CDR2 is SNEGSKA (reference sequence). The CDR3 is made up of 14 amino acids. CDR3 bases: TGCAGTGCCGCCAGAAGGGACAGCAACTATGGCTACACCTTC. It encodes CSAARRDSNYGYTF.

This chain's CDR3 is CASSPEGGSETQYF. DNA of the CDR3: TGTGCCAGCAGTCCAGAGGGGGGATCAGAGACCCAGTACTTC. The chain uses TRBV12-3 or TRBV12-4 and TRBJ2-5; D may correspond to TRBD1 or TRBD2 (6 bases each). The CDR3 extends over 14 amino acids. V was trimmed by 5 bases and J by 4 bases, leaving 14 bases between them.

CDR3 nucleotides: TGTGCCAGCAGTTACTCCCTTGGCTCCTACAATGAGCAGTTCTTC. It encodes CASSYSLGSYNEQFF. V is TRBV6-6 and J is TRBJ2-1; D call uncertain. Germline lookup yields CDR1 MNHNY and CDR2 SVGAGI (reference sequence). The CDR3 spans 15 residues. Trimming stripped 0 bases from V and 0 bases from J, with 6 bases between.

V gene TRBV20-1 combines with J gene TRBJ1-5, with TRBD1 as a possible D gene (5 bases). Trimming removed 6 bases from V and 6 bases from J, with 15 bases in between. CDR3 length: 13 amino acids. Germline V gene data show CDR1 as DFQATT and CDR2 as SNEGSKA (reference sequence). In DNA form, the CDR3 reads TGCAGTGCGGAAATGGGGGATGCTCAGCCCCAGCATTTT. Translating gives CSAEMGDAQPQHF.

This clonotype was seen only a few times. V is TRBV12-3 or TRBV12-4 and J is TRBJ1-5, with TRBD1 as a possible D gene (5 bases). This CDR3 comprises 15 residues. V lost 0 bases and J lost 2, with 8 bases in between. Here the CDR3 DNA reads TGTGCCAGCAGTTTAGCGCAGGGAGGCAATCAGCCCCAGCATTTT. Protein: CASSLAQGGNQPQHF.

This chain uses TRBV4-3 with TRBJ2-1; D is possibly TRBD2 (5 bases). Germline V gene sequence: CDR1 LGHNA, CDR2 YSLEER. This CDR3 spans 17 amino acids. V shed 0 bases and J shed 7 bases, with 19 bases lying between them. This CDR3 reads CASSQDRNLPGWNEQFF. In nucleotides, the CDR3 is TGCGCCAGCAGCCAAGATCGGAACCTCCCGGGATGGAATGAGCAGTTCTTC.

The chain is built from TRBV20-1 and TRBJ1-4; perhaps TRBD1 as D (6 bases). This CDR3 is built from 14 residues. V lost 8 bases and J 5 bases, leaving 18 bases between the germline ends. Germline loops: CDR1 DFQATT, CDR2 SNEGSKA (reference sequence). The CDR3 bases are TGCAGTACCGAGGAGGACAGCTACAATGAAAAACTGTTTTTT. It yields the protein CSTEEDSYNEKLFF.

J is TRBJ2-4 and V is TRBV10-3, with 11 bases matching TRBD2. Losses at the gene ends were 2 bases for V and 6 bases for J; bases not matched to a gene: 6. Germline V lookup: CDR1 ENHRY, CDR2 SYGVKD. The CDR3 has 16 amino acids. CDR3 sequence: CAISEPPGTSGNIQYF. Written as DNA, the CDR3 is TGTGCCATCAGTGAGCCTCCCGGGACTAGCGGAAACATTCAGTACTTC.

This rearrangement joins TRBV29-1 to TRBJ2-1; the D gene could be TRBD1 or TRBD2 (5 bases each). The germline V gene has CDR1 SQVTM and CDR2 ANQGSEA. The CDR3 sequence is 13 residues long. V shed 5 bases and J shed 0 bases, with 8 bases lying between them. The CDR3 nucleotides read TGCAGCGTTAAGGGGACCTCCTACAATGAGCAGTTCTTC. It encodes CSVKGTSYNEQFF.

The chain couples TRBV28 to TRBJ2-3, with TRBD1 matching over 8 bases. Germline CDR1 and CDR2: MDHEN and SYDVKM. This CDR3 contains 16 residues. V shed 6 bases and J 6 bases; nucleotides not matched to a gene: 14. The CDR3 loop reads CASSWGPHRGIDTQYF. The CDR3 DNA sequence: TGTGCCAGCAGCTGGGGCCCCCACAGGGGGATCGATACGCAGTATTTT. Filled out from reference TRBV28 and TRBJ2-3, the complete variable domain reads DVKVTQSSRYLVKRTGEKVFLECVQDMDHENMFWYRQDPGLGLRLIYFSYDVKMKEKGDIPEGYSVSREKKERFSLILESASTNQTSMYLCASSWGPHRGIDTQYFGPGTRLTVL.

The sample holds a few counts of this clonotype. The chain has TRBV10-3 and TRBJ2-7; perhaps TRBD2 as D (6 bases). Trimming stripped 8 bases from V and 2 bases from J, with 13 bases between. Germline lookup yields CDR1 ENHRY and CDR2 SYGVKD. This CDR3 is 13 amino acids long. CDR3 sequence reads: CAIAGTPAYEQYF. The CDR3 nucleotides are TGTGCCATCGCCGGGACTCCGGCCTACGAGCAGTACTTC.

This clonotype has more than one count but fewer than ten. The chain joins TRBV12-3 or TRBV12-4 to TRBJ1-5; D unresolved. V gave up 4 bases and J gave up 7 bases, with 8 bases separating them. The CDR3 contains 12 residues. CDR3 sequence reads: CASSSLPQPQHF. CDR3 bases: TGTGCCAGCAGTTCCTTGCCCCAGCCCCAGCATTTT.

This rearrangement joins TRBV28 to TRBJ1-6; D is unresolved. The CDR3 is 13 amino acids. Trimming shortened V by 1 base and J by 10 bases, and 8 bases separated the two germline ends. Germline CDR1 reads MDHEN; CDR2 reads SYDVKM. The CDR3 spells CASSLSGGSPLHF. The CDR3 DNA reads TGTGCCAGCAGTTTATCAGGAGGATCACCCCTCCACTTT.